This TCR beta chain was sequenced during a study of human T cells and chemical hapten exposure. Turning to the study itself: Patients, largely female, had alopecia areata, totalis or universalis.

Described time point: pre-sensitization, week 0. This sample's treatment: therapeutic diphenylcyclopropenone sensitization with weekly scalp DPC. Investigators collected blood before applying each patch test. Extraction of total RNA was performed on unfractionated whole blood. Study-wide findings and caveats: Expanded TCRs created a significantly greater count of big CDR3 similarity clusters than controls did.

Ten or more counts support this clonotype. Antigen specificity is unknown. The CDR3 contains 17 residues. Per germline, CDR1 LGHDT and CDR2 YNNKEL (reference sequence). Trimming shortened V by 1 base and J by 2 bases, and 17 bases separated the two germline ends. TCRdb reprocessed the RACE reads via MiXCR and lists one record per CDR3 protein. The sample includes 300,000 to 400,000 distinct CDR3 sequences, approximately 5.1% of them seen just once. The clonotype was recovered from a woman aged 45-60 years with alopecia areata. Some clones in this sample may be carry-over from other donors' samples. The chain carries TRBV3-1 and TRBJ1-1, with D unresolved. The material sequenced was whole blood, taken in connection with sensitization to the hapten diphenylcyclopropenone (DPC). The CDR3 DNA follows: TGTGCCAGCAGCCAAGCATCCCCGGGAGGTTACAACACTGAAGCTTTCTTT. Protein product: CASSQASPGGYNTEAFF.